The T cell receptor (beta chain) under discussion was sequenced for a study of siplizumab effects on memory and regulatory T cells. Findings and caveats of the study: Siplizumab significantly brought down the alloreactive sequences that trace back to unstimulated CD4+ memory cells.

In the case of this clone: Antigen unknown.

TCRdb's copy holds only in-frame clones and misses some; the assay was immunoSEQ multiplex PCR. Of about 100,000 clones in the sample, more than 85% are singletons; the top ten hold just over 2.5%. This TCR was sampled from a human donor in good health. Some clones in this sample may be carry-over from other donors' samples. Sequenced: CD4+ T cells sorted from blood.

For the CDR3, the DNA is TGTGCCAGCAGGTTTTCCAGGGGACCTGCCTACGAGCAGTACTTC. Amino acids: CASRFSRGPAYEQYF. J is TRBJ2-7 and V is TRBV28; perhaps TRBD1 as D (6 bases). Germline lookup yields CDR1 MDHEN and CDR2 SYDVKM. This CDR3 is built from 15 residues. V lost 6 bases and J lost 2, with 17 bases in between.